Below, 21 T cell receptor beta chains from the same sample are listed, as sequenced in a study of kidney transplant recipient with SARS-CoV-2 infection. TCRdb recomputed calls from the reads with MiXCR, one row per CDR3 protein. This table holds fewer than 250,000 distinct CDR3 sequences, about 28% found once. Sequencing used a blood sample, obtained at baseline and around day 110 from a kidney transplant recipient. These receptors were taken from a male patient aged 25-45 years who had COVID-19 and was a kidney transplant recipient. A share of the T cells may be of graft donor origin.

There are many counts of this clonotype. The rearrangement uses TRBV25-1 and TRBJ2-7; unclear D gene. CDR3 size: 16 residues. CDR1 is MGHDK and CDR2 is SYGVNS in the germline V gene. V was clipped by 3 bases and J by 2 bases, with 17 bases between them. In DNA form, the CDR3 reads TGTGCCAGCAGTGATGGGGTCGGTGGGCAGGCCTACGAGCAGTACTTC. This encodes CASSDGVGGQAYEQYF.

The chain links TRBV12-3 or TRBV12-4 to TRBJ2-1; 12 bases align to TRBD2. The V gene end was trimmed by 4 bases and the J gene end by 16 bases; junction bases not matched to a gene: 5. The CDR3 spans 12 residues. CDR3 sequence reads: CASSSRLAGAFF. CDR3 coding DNA: TGTGCCAGCAGTTCCCGACTAGCGGGAGCTTTCTTC.

This clonotype was picked up many times. J is TRBJ2-5 and V is TRBV7-9; the D is unclear. Germline-derived CDR1 and CDR2 are SEHNR and FQNEAQ (reference sequence). This CDR3 comprises 15 residues. The germline V and J ends were trimmed by 2 bases and 4 bases, with 14 bases remaining between them. DNA for the CDR3: TGTGCCAGCAGCTTATTGGTCGTAGGGTCAGAGACCCAGTACTTC. Its translation is CASSLLVVGSETQYF.

The gene calls are TRBV2 and TRBJ2-3; the match to TRBD1 covers 7 bases. The CDR3 spans 14 residues. The junction had 9 bases not matched to a gene; V was cut back by 9 bases and J by 3 bases. From germline, CDR1 is SNHLY and CDR2 FYNNEI. The CDR3 is CASGIDRETDTQYF. As DNA, the CDR3 is TGTGCCAGTGGGATCGACAGGGAAACAGATACGCAGTATTTT.

This clonotype has ten or more counts. The genes are TRBV6-6 and TRBJ2-1; a possible D gene is TRBD2 (6 bases). V lost 6 bases to trimming and J lost 3 bases, with 21 bases between them. The CDR3 loop spans 17 amino acids. Germline CDR1 and CDR2: MNHNY and SVGAGI (reference sequence). For the CDR3, the DNA is TGTGCCAGCAGAACAGCGCAGGGAGGCGGTTTCTACAATGAGCAGTTCTTC. It codes for CASRTAQGGGFYNEQFF.

This clonotype was picked up many times. The chain joins TRBV6-8 to TRBJ1-1; 10 bases are shared with TRBD1. CDR1 is MNHGY and CDR2 is SAAAGT in the germline V gene. The CDR3 is 14 residues long. The V gene end was trimmed by 5 bases and the J gene end by 8 bases; junction bases not matched to a gene: 8. CDR3 in amino acids: CASSVPPGQGEAFF. The CDR3 DNA sequence: TGTGCCAGCAGTGTTCCTCCGGGACAGGGGGAAGCTTTCTTT.

Many counts were recorded for this clonotype. This sequence joins TRBV6-8 and TRBJ2-7; D perhaps matches TRBD2 (5 bases). This CDR3 comprises 13 residues. The V end lost 6 bases, the J end lost 5 bases, and 14 bases lay between the germline ends. CDR1 is MNHGY and CDR2 is SAAAGT in the germline V gene. The CDR3 DNA reads TGTGCCAGCAGGGACTCCGAAACGGACGAGCAGTACTTC. Protein: CASRDSETDEQYF.

Concerning this clonotype: A much bigger clone sits one base away, suggesting this may be a read error. The CDR3 region is CAGSPTGGRGGELFF. The CDR3 DNA reads as TGTGCCGGTAGTCCGACAGGAGGTAGGGGCGGGGAGCTGTTTTTT. The chain carries TRBV19 and TRBJ2-2; D perhaps matches TRBD1 (6 bases). The germline V gene has CDR1 LNHDA and CDR2 SQIVND (reference sequence). CDR3 size: 15 residues.

The sample holds many counts of this clonotype. The chain couples TRBV5-4 to TRBJ2-7, with D unresolved. Per germline, CDR1 SGHNT and CDR2 YYREEE (reference sequence). CDR3 length equals 14 residues. V gave up 0 bases and J gave up 0 bases, with 7 bases separating them. This CDR3 is CASSLGRNSYEQYF. In DNA form, the CDR3 reads TGTGCCAGCAGCTTGGGACGTAACTCCTACGAGCAGTACTTC.

This clonotype was seen many times. J is TRBJ2-7 and V is TRBV10-2, with 8 bases fitting TRBD2. This CDR3 comprises 17 residues. Germline CDR1 and CDR2: WSHSY and SAAADI. The trim removed 4 bases at V and 2 bases at J, leaving 13 bases unmatched. The DNA for the CDR3 is TGCGCCAGCAGTGCCTCCGGGGGGGAAATACCAGCCTACGAGCAGTACTTC. Translated, it gives CASSASGGEIPAYEQYF.

Concerning this clonotype itself: Possible read error: a much larger clone is one base away. This chain connects TRBV29-1 to TRBJ1-1, with D possibly matching TRBD1 (5 bases). CDR3 size: 14 residues. Germline values: CDR1 SQVTM, CDR2 ANQGSEA. Here the CDR3 DNA reads TGCATCGTTGAGCAGGGCGAAATGAACACTGAAGCTTTCTTT. Amino acid sequence: CIVEQGEMNTEAFF.

Comments on this clonotype: A much larger clone is a single base away; this may be a read error. V is TRBV24-1 and J is TRBJ1-2; no firm D call. This CDR3 has 17 residues. V was trimmed by 6 bases and J by 4 bases, leaving 23 bases between them. Germline CDR1 reads KGHDR; CDR2 reads SFDVKD. The CDR3 loop is CATSSWSGTRKTYGYTF. CDR3 nucleotides: TGTGCCACCAGTTCTTGGAGTGGTACCAGAAAGACCTATGGCTACACCTTC.

Concerning this clonotype: This may be a read error: a much more frequent sequence differs by one nucleotide. V and J are TRBV9 and TRBJ1-1, with unresolved D. The CDR3 consists of 14 residues. The germline V gene encodes CDR1 SGDLS and CDR2 YYNGEE. The DNA for the CDR3 is TGTGCCAGCGGCGTAGGGAGTGCGCGGACTGAAGCTTTCTTT. Protein sequence: CASGVGSARTEAFF. Full variable domain (missing parts from reference TRBV9 and TRBJ1-1): DSGVTQTPKHLITATGQRVTLRCSPRSGDLSVYWYQQSLDQGLQFLIQYYNGEERAKGNILERFSAQQFPDLHSELNLSSLELGDSALYFCASGVGSARTEAFFGQGTRLTVV.

This clonotype was counted ten times or more. The genes are TRBV6-1 and TRBJ2-7; 12 bases are shared with TRBD2. J was trimmed by 2 bases and V by 2 bases; bases with no gene match: 1. The CDR3 consists of 15 residues. CDR1 is MNHNS, CDR2 SASEGT, per germline. CDR3 nucleotide sequence: TGTGCCAGCAGTGAAAGACTAGCGGGAGCCTACGAGCAGTACGTC. Its translation is CASSERLAGAYEQYV.

Many counts were recorded for this clonotype. The chain has TRBV28 and TRBJ1-5; TRBD1 aligns across 7 bases. CDR1 and CDR2 from the germline V gene are MDHEN and SYDVKM. V dropped 2 bases and J dropped 3; count of bases not matched to a gene: 10. The CDR3 runs 17 residues. The chain's CDR3 is CASSLTAYRGSNQPQHF. CDR3 sequence (DNA): TGTGCCAGCAGTTTAACAGCCTACAGGGGATCCAATCAGCCCCAGCATTTT.

With regard to this clonotype: This may arise from a read error, as a much more abundant clone is one base away. V and J are TRBV24-1 and TRBJ2-2; D assignment may be TRBD1 or TRBD2 (5 bases each). Per germline, CDR1 KGHDR and CDR2 SFDVKD. Trimming shortened V by 5 bases and J by 1 base, and 16 bases separated the two germline ends. This CDR3 spans 17 amino acids. Here the CDR3 reads CATSVQGPAENTGELFF. The CDR3 bases are TGTGCCACCAGTGTCCAGGGACCAGCGGAGAACACCGGGGAGCTGTTTTTT.

This clonotype was counted many times. This chain links TRBV19 with TRBJ1-5; 9 nucleotides align to TRBD1. The CDR3 has 15 residues. Looked up from germline, CDR1 is LNHDA and CDR2 is SQIVND (reference sequence). Unmatched junction bases numbered 3, after V lost 1 base and J lost 5 bases. CDR3 sequence reads: CASSIVGTGYQPQHF. The CDR3 DNA reads TGTGCCAGTAGTATAGTTGGGACAGGGTATCAGCCCCAGCATTTT. Drawing the rest from reference TRBV19 and TRBJ1-5, the complete variable domain is DGGITQSPKYLFRKEGQNVTLSCEQNLNHDAMYWYRQDPGQGLRLIYYSQIVNDFQKGDIAEGYSVSREKKESFPLTVTSAQKNPTAFYLCASSIVGTGYQPQHFGDGTRLSIL.

Many counts were recorded for this clonotype. This chain links TRBV10-1 with TRBJ2-3; the D is unclear. The CDR3 runs to 12 residues. V was pared by 3 bases and J by 4 bases, with 5 bases between. In germline, CDR1 is WNHNN, CDR2 SYGVQD (reference sequence). CDR3 sequence (DNA): TGCGCCAGCAGTGATGGGGCAGATACGCAGTATTTT. Residues: CASSDGADTQYF.

This clonotype was counted at least ten times. The chain links TRBV9 to TRBJ1-4; D remains unclear. The CDR3 spans 14 residues. V shed 0 bases and J shed 7 bases, with 10 bases lying between them. Germline loops: CDR1 SGDLS, CDR2 YYNGEE. This chain's CDR3 is CASSVDTGGEKLFF. The CDR3 DNA follows: TGTGCCAGCAGCGTAGATACCGGCGGTGAAAAACTGTTTTTT.

This clonotype showed up many times. The chain joins TRBV20-1 to TRBJ2-7; 7 bases align to TRBD2. After removal of 3 bases from V and 2 bases from J, the junction contained 7 bases not matched to a gene. The CDR3 runs 14 residues. The V gene's germline CDR1 is DFQATT and CDR2 SNEGSKA (reference sequence). CDR3 in DNA: TGCAGTGCTAGTTCCGGGACTACCGCCTACGAGCAGTACTTC. This encodes CSASSGTTAYEQYF.

In this sample, this clonotype turned up many times. The rearrangement uses TRBV5-6 and TRBJ1-2; a weak D match, TRBD1 (5 bases). Germline V gene data show CDR1 as SGHDT and CDR2 as YYEEEE. V was clipped by 4 bases and J by 4 bases, with 20 bases between them. The CDR3 is 16 amino acids. This CDR3 reads CASSLLGADVGYGYTF. CDR3 in DNA: TGTGCCAGCAGCCTCCTCGGGGCAGACGTGGGCTATGGCTACACCTTC.